This TCR beta chain comes out of a study of early T cells in non-severe SARS-CoV-2 infection. In germline, CDR1 is SQVTM, CDR2 ANQGSEA. Trimming took 7 bases from V and 0 from J, leaving 7 bases between them. This CDR3 contains 12 residues. Unique molecular identifiers were added to individual cDNA molecules. TCRdb ran MiXCR on the 5' RACE reads and lists one entry per CDR3 protein. The table includes nearly 80,000 distinct CDR3 sequences, roughly 13% detected once. This clonotype occurred many times. The receptor was isolated from an adult who was a healthcare worker with PCR-confirmed SARS-CoV-2 infection or an uninfected control (not recorded which). The chain employs TRBV29-1 and TRBJ1-3, with D perhaps matching TRBD1 (5 bases). Input material: whole blood. The CDR3 here is CSGGASGNTIYF. The CDR3 DNA follows: TGCAGCGGCGGGGCCTCTGGAAACACCATATATTTT.